These 23 T cell receptor beta chains were sequenced from one sample in a study of cytomegalovirus exposure and HLA in healthy donors. Primers for the PCR totalled 60 Vbeta and 13 Jbeta. Measured with immunoSEQ multiplex PCR; TCRdb has only the in-frame clones, and not every one. The sample contains about 100,000 clones, about 67% of which appear only once. The material sequenced was PBMCs. The receptor set was obtained from a woman aged 18-29 years in good health and CMV-seropositive.

The chain uses TRBV2 and TRBJ1-3; D is unclear. Trimming stripped 4 bases from V and 0 bases from J, with 13 bases between. Germline CDR1 is SNHLY and CDR2 is FYNNEI. The CDR3 spans 16 residues. In nucleotides, the CDR3 is TGTGCCAGCAGTGTATACGCGTCATACTCTGGAAACACCATATATTTT. Translated, it gives CASSVYASYSGNTIYF.

This sequence joins TRBV19 and TRBJ1-1; D is perhaps TRBD1 (6 bases). Trimming shortened V by 5 bases and J by 4 bases, and 20 bases separated the two germline ends. This CDR3 is built from 16 residues. The germline gives CDR1 LNHDA, CDR2 SQIVND (reference sequence). The chain's CDR3 is CASSLDTNRVSTEAFF. CDR3 DNA sequence: TGTGCCAGTAGTCTGGACACCAACAGGGTCAGCACTGAAGCTTTCTTT.

The chain uses TRBV27 and TRBJ2-3; TRBD2 aligns across 8 bases. The CDR3 totals 16 residues. The germline gives CDR1 MNHEY, CDR2 SMNVEV (reference sequence). Trimming removed 3 bases from V and 2 bases from J; junction bases left unmatched: 7. Written as DNA, the CDR3 is TGTGCCAGCAGTTTGGCCAGCGGGGGATTCACAGATACGCAGTATTTT. Translation gives CASSLASGGFTDTQYF.

In its sample, this clone was seen a few times. The V and J genes are TRBV7-9 and TRBJ2-3; a weak D match, TRBD2 (6 bases). The V gene's germline CDR1 is SEHNR and CDR2 FQNEAQ (reference sequence). CDR3 length equals 14 residues. The V gene lost 5 bases and the J gene lost 2 bases, with 11 bases spanning the gap. The CDR3 loop is CASSPEGNTDTQYF. CDR3 DNA sequence: TGTGCCAGCAGCCCGGAGGGAAACACAGATACGCAGTATTTT.

The chain is built from TRBV2 and TRBJ2-7, with D maybe TRBD1 (7 bases). Trimming shortened V by 6 bases and J by 3 bases, and 15 bases separated the two germline ends. Germline lookup yields CDR1 SNHLY and CDR2 FYNNEI. The CDR3 sequence is 14 residues long. The CDR3 coding sequence is TGTGCCAGCAGCAGGGGGGCAGGTCTCTACGAGCAGTACTTC. This encodes CASSRGAGLYEQYF. Full variable domain (remainder filled in from reference TRBV2 and TRBJ2-7): EPEVTQTPSHQVTQMGQEVILRCVPISNHLYFYWYRQILGQKVEFLVSFYNNEISEKSEIFDDQFSVERPDGSNFTLKIRSTKLEDSAMYFCASSRGAGLYEQYFGPGTRLTVT.

The rearrangement joins TRBV15 to TRBJ1-2; 9 positions match TRBD1. CDR3 length: 16 amino acids. Germline V gene lookup returns CDR1 LNHNV and CDR2 YYDKDF (reference sequence). Unmatched junction bases numbered 10, after V lost 6 bases and J lost 2 bases. The CDR3 DNA reads as TGTGCCACCAGGGCCCCGGGACAGGGCTCCAACTATGGCTACACCTTC. Residues: CATRAPGQGSNYGYTF.

The chain uses TRBV25-1 and TRBJ1-5; D remains ambiguous. The germline V gene has CDR1 MGHDK and CDR2 SYGVNS. Deletions cut 4 bases from V and 2 bases from J, with 6 bases between. The CDR3 loop spans 13 amino acids. In nucleotides, the CDR3 is TGTGCCAGCAGTGGCCCGGGCAATCAGCCCCAGCATTTT. It is translated as CASSGPGNQPQHF.

This clone was seen a few times. The genes are TRBV4-3 and TRBJ2-5, with 7 bases fitting TRBD2. V lost 0 bases, J lost 1 base, and 2 bases stayed unmatched. Germline V gene data show CDR1 as LGHNA and CDR2 as YSLEER. The CDR3 contains 15 residues. CDR3: CASSQDRGVQETQYF. Written as DNA, the CDR3 is TGCGCCAGCAGCCAAGATCGGGGGGTCCAAGAGACCCAGTACTTC.

V and J are TRBV4-1 and TRBJ1-6, with 11 bases aligning to TRBD1. Looked up from germline, CDR1 is MGHRA and CDR2 is YSYEKL. The CDR3 is 18 amino acids. J was trimmed by 6 bases and V by 1 base; bases with no gene match: 8. This CDR3 is CASSQGWTGGNVNSPLHF. CDR3 DNA sequence: TGCGCCAGCAGCCAAGGATGGACAGGGGGCAATGTTAATTCACCCCTCCACTTT.

This clone was counted between two and nine times. This rearrangement joins TRBV6-4 to TRBJ2-3; TRBD2 aligns across 7 bases. With 1 base clipped from V and 1 base from J, the junction kept 5 bases outside the gene matches. The CDR3 has 16 residues. Germline CDR1 and CDR2: MRHNA and SNTAGT. In DNA, the CDR3 is TGTGCCAGCAGTGACTTGGCGGGAGAGGGCACAGATACGCAGTATTTT. This translates into CASSDLAGEGTDTQYF.

There are a few counts of this clone. The V call is TRBV7-2, the J call TRBJ1-5, with D possibly matching TRBD1 (5 bases). Trimming removed 4 bases from V and 6 bases from J, with 19 bases in between. CDR3 length: 16 residues. Germline V gene data show CDR1 as SGHTA and CDR2 as FQGNSA. DNA for the CDR3: TGTGCCAGCAGCTCGCAGACGTCAGGGTTGGGTCAGCCCCAGCATTTT. Encoded protein: CASSSQTSGLGQPQHF.

This clone has more than one count but fewer than ten. This chain joins TRBV7-3 and TRBJ2-3; D possibly corresponds to TRBD2 (5 bases). The CDR3 covers 16 residues. In germline, CDR1 is SGHTA, CDR2 FQGTGA. V shed 1 base and J shed 4 bases, with 15 bases lying between them. DNA for the CDR3: TGTGCCAGCAGCTTAAAATCGGCGGGTAGGGCAGATACGCAGTATTTT. The encoded protein is CASSLKSAGRADTQYF.

In its sample, this clone was seen a few times. The chain joins TRBV6-1 to TRBJ1-2, with TRBD1 as a possible D gene (6 bases). This CDR3 is built from 14 residues. V was pared by 5 bases and J by 1 base, with 11 bases between. The germline gives CDR1 MNHNS, CDR2 SASEGT. The CDR3 region is CASSWTELNYGYTF. The DNA for the CDR3 is TGTGCCAGCAGTTGGACAGAACTTAACTATGGCTACACCTTC.

This clone has a single count. The CDR3 nucleotides are TGTGCCAGCAGCCATGGCGGGATAAGGGTTGAGCAGTTCTTC. It encodes CASSHGGIRVEQFF. The chain joins TRBV14 to TRBJ2-1, with a possible D match to TRBD2 (6 bases). The CDR3 runs to 14 residues. CDR1 is SGHDN, CDR2 FVKESK, per germline. The germline V and J ends were trimmed by 3 bases and 9 bases, with 15 bases remaining between them.

The V and J genes are TRBV28 and TRBJ1-1, with a possible D match to TRBD1 (5 bases). The CDR3 is made up of 15 amino acids. Trimming pared 3 bases from V and 5 bases from J, leaving 16 bases between. The germline V gene encodes CDR1 MDHEN and CDR2 SYDVKM. CDR3 DNA: TGTGCCAGCAGTTTTATCGGGACGGGAGGGACTGAAGCTTTCTTT. Its translation: CASSFIGTGGTEAFF. The complete variable domain, with remaining parts taken from reference TRBV28 and TRBJ1-1, reads DVKVTQSSRYLVKRTGEKVFLECVQDMDHENMFWYRQDPGLGLRLIYFSYDVKMKEKGDIPEGYSVSREKKERFSLILESASTNQTSMYLCASSFIGTGGTEAFFGQGTRLTVV.

J is TRBJ1-1 and V is TRBV14; D is possibly TRBD1 (5 bases). CDR3 length: 13 amino acids. V was pared by 3 bases and J by 7 bases, with 12 bases between. Germline V gives CDR1 SGHDN, CDR2 FVKESK. This CDR3 is CASSHLRQLEAFF. DNA for the CDR3: TGTGCCAGCAGCCACCTTCGACAGCTTGAAGCTTTCTTT.

The chain joins TRBV18 to TRBJ2-5; 8 bases map to TRBD2. Germline V gives CDR1 KGHSH, CDR2 LQKENI. The CDR3 length is 15 residues. The J segment lost 5 bases and the V segment lost 6 bases, leaving 11 bases of the junction unmatched. In nucleotides, the CDR3 is TGTGCCAGCTCCGCCGGGCGGGGGGCGGCGGAGACCCAGTACTTC. It codes for CASSAGRGAAETQYF.

The chain has TRBV7-2 and TRBJ1-4; TRBD1 agrees at 7 bases. This CDR3 region has 15 residues. Losses at the gene ends were 1 base for V and 7 bases for J; bases not matched to a gene: 6. Germline lookup yields CDR1 SGHTA and CDR2 FQGNSA. The CDR3 loop is CASSLVPGGFEKLFF. CDR3 DNA sequence: TGTGCCAGCAGCTTAGTTCCAGGGGGATTTGAAAAACTGTTTTTT.

The V call is TRBV11-1, the J call TRBJ2-1; the match to TRBD2 covers 9 bases. Germline V gene data show CDR1 as SGHAT and CDR2 as FQDESV (reference sequence). The CDR3 covers 16 residues. The V and J ends lost 5 bases and 7 bases, in that order; junction bases with no gene match: 12. CDR3 in DNA: TGTGCCAGCAGCCCGAGGGGGCGGGGGGGCGGAAATGAGCAGTTCTTC. Translation gives CASSPRGRGGGNEQFF.

This clone was detected a few times. V and J are TRBV6-4 and TRBJ2-1; 14 nucleotides line up with TRBD2. There are 15 residues in the CDR3. Germline V gives CDR1 MRHNA, CDR2 SNTAGT. V shed 6 bases and J 6 bases; nucleotides not matched to a gene: 4. The CDR3 DNA reads TGTGCCAGCAGCGGGACTAGCGGGGGAGGCAATGAGCAGTTCTTC. This codes for CASSGTSGGGNEQFF.

The chain uses TRBV6-5 and TRBJ1-2; TRBD1 matches at 10 bases. The CDR3 length is 15 residues. V dropped 4 bases and J dropped 8; count of bases not matched to a gene: 10. The V gene's germline CDR1 is MNHEY and CDR2 SVGAGI. CDR3 DNA: TGTGCCAGCAGTTTTACCCGACAGGGGGCTGAGGGCTACACCTTC. Translated: CASSFTRQGAEGYTF.

The chain uses TRBV19 and TRBJ1-1; D is ambiguous. CDR3 length: 16 residues. Trimming took off 1 base at V and 0 bases at J, with 12 bases between the two ends. Germline V gene lookup returns CDR1 LNHDA and CDR2 SQIVND (reference sequence). DNA for the CDR3: TGTGCCAGTAGTATAGGCGGAGTAGTTATGAACACTGAAGCTTTCTTT. This codes for CASSIGGVVMNTEAFF.

This clone showed up just a few times. V gene TRBV4-2 combines with J gene TRBJ2-1, with D uncertain. CDR1 LGHNA and CDR2 YNFKEQ come from the germline V gene. V was pared by 4 bases and J by 7 bases, with 11 bases between. The CDR3 runs 13 residues. CDR3 residues: CASSPEMRNEQFF. The CDR3 DNA sequence: TGTGCCAGCAGCCCCGAAATGAGAAATGAGCAGTTCTTC.